This entry concerns a single T cell receptor beta chain. CDR1 is SGHTA, CDR2 FQGNSA, per germline. Trimming removed 3 bases from V and 5 bases from J; junction bases left unmatched: 12. CDR3 length: 16 residues. This sample is part of a study of blood T cell repertoires in COVID-19. Overall study: Both acute and convalescent COVID-19 samples were obtained from the United States, Italy and Spain. T cells, B-cell-depleted T cells, or PBMCs supplied cDNA or gDNA.

Data came from immunoSEQ multiplex PCR; TCRdb stores just in-frame clones and leaves some out. The sample has 85,000 to 130,000 clones, 60% to 85% seen once. The Seattle patients joined while their infection was active and were tracked longitudinally afterward. The rearrangement links TRBV7-2 to TRBJ2-5, with 7 nucleotides matching TRBD2. The sequenced sample consisted of peripheral blood. The sequence came from a man of 80 years or more with COVID-19, enrolled during active disease. CDR3 sequence: CASSLKTVGGTETQYF. CDR3 in DNA: TGTGCCAGCAGCTTGAAGACGGTGGGAGGGACGGAGACCCAGTACTTC.